Ten or more counts support the clone carrying this T cell receptor beta chain. This record belongs to a study of T cell repertoires in cytomegalovirus infection. MiXCR, run by TCRdb on the reads, gives a single entry per CDR3 protein. This sample has around 250,000 distinct CDR3 sequences; about a sixth occur once, and the top ten carry about half. The CDR3 has 14 residues. Germline assignment: CDR1 SGHTA and CDR2 FQGTGA. Trimming took off 5 bases at V and 3 bases at J, with 11 bases between the two ends. This clonotype originated in a human donor in good health (CMV status not recorded). Some clones in this sample may be carry-over from other donors' samples. V usage is TRBV7-3 and J usage is TRBJ2-1; D might be TRBD1 (7 bases). The sample consisted of CD8+ T cells from PBMCs. CDR3 sequence (DNA): TGTGCCAGCAGCCCAGGGGGGAACTACAATGAGCAGTTCTTC. Its translation is CASSPGGNYNEQFF.